This T cell receptor (beta chain) was recovered during a study of blood T cell repertoires in COVID-19. Study details: Material from acute and convalescent COVID-19 was sourced from the United States, Italy and Spain.

The germline V and J ends were trimmed by 0 bases and 1 base, with 7 bases remaining between them. This CDR3 has 14 residues. Per germline, CDR1 LGHDT and CDR2 YNNKEL (reference sequence). Sequencing was performed with immunoSEQ multiplex PCR; in TCRdb, only in-frame clones are kept and a portion is missing. The data contain about 90,000 clones, 80% to 95% of them singletons. V gene TRBV3-1 (or the pseudogene TRBV3-2) combines with J gene TRBJ2-7; D is unresolved. The TCR originated in a woman aged 55-69 years with active COVID-19. Material: peripheral blood. The CDR3 DNA is TGTGCCAGCAGCCAAGATCGAGAGTCCTACGAGCAGTACTTC. It is translated as CASSQDRESYEQYF.